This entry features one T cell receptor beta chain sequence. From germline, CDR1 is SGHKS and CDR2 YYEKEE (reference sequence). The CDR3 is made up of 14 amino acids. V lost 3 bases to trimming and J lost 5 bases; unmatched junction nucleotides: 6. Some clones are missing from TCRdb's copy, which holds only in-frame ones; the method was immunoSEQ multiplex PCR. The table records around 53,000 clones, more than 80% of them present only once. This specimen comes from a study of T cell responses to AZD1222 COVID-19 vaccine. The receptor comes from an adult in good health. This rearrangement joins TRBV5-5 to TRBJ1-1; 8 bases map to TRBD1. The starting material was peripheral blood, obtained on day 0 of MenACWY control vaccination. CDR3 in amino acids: CASSSRTGWTEAFF. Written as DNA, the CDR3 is TGTGCCAGCAGCTCCCGGACAGGGTGGACTGAAGCTTTCTTT.